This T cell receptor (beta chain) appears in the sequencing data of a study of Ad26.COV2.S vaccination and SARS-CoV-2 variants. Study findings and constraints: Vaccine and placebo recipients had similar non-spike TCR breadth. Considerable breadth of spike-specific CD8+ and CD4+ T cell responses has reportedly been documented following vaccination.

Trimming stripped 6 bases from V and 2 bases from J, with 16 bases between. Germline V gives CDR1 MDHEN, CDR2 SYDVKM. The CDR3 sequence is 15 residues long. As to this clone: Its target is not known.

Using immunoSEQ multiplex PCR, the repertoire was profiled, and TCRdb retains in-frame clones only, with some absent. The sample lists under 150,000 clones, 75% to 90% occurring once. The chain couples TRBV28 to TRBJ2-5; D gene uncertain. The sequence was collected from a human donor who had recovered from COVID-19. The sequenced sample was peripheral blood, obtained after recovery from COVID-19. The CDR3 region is CASSPRRGRQETQYF. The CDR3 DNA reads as TGTGCCAGCAGCCCGCGCCGCGGACGACAAGAGACCCAGTACTTC.